The 17 T cell receptor beta chains reported below all come from one sample, sequenced in a study of beta chain features in type 1 diabetes (dated by TCRdb to the late 2010s). General conclusions and limits of the study: In all four CD4+ subsets, TCRB CDR3 length was moderately but significantly shorter in type 1 diabetes patients.

The library was generated by the immunoSEQ multiplex PCR assay. All of the isolated RNA was reverse transcribed with the High Capacity cDNA Reverse Transcription Kit, so expressed TCRB transcripts were sequenced. Drawn from immuneACCESS, this table holds only the in-frame rearrangements with V and J called that TCRdb kept. Clones are partly lost; checked studies trace under half to an unresolved V gene and leave the rest unexplained. The sample has over 600,000 clones on record, around 11% of them singletons. In total, the top ten clones hold roughly 0.11% of the sample. Their cognate antigens are unknown. The sequencing sample was made of naive CD4+ T cells from blood. The cell subset or site label here, explained by the study, means: true naive CD4+ T cells. Receptor source: a man under 40 with type 1 diabetes.

V and J are TRBV25-1 and TRBJ1-2, with TRBD1 matching over 7 bases. The germline gives CDR1 MGHDK, CDR2 SYGVNS. This CDR3 spans 13 amino acids. V gave up 4 bases and J gave up 7 bases; unmatched junction bases: 6. The DNA of the CDR3 is TGTGCCAGCAGTGGCCTCGACAGGGCTGGCTACACCTTC. Translated: CASSGLDRAGYTF.

This clone was counted between two and nine times. CDR3 protein: CASTLGQYQETQYF. The DNA of the CDR3 is TGTGCCAGCACCCTGGGACAGTACCAAGAGACCCAGTACTTC. The genes are TRBV2 and TRBJ2-5; 7 nucleotides align to TRBD1. Per germline, CDR1 SNHLY and CDR2 FYNNEI. This CDR3 is 14 amino acids long. V gave up 7 bases and J gave up 0 bases; unmatched junction bases: 5. Complete variable domain (other parts from reference TRBV2 and TRBJ2-5): EPEVTQTPSHQVTQMGQEVILRCVPISNHLYFYWYRQILGQKVEFLVSFYNNEISEKSEIFDDQFSVERPDGSNFTLKIRSTKLEDSAMYFCASTLGQYQETQYFGPGTRLLVL.

The chain employs TRBV19 and TRBJ2-1; perhaps D is TRBD1 or TRBD2 (6 bases each). The CDR3 sequence is 15 residues long. The germline gives CDR1 LNHDA, CDR2 SQIVND (reference sequence). The germline V and J ends were trimmed by 5 bases and 9 bases, with 20 bases remaining between them. CDR3 sequence reads: CASSASQLGGSEQFF. In DNA, the CDR3 is TGTGCCAGTAGTGCCTCCCAGCTAGGGGGGAGTGAGCAGTTCTTC.

CDR3 loop: CASSLDRTGNVLTF. In nucleotides, the CDR3 is TGTGCCAGCAGCTTGGACCGGACAGGGAACGTCCTGACTTTC. The V gene is TRBV5-4, the J gene TRBJ2-6; 8 nucleotides line up with TRBD1. Germline CDR1 and CDR2: SGHNT and YYREEE (reference sequence). Trimming removed 0 bases from V and 10 bases from J; junction bases left unmatched: 3. The CDR3 runs to 14 residues.

This clone was seen a handful of times. This chain connects TRBV6-5 to TRBJ2-7; D remains ambiguous. The V gene's germline CDR1 is MNHEY and CDR2 SVGAGI. Trimming stripped 5 bases from V and 0 bases from J, with 8 bases between. The CDR3 covers 13 residues. The CDR3 region is CASSIRLSYEQYF. The CDR3 region has the DNA TGTGCCAGCAGTATAAGACTCTCCTACGAGCAGTACTTC.

The gene calls are TRBV4-1 and TRBJ2-1, with D uncertain. Germline V lookup: CDR1 MGHRA, CDR2 YSYEKL. There are 16 residues in the CDR3. Trimming removed 0 bases from V and 6 bases from J, with 15 bases in between. CDR3 protein: CASSQDLGLVGNEQFF. In DNA, the CDR3 is TGCGCCAGCAGCCAAGATCTAGGGCTAGTGGGCAATGAGCAGTTCTTC.

CDR3 nucleotides: TGTGCCGGAAGGGGGGCAAATAATTCACCCCTCCACTTT. Translated: CAGRGANNSPLHF. The V call is TRBV2, the J call TRBJ1-6, with D possibly matching TRBD1 (6 bases). This CDR3 spans 13 amino acids. Germline V gene data show CDR1 as SNHLY and CDR2 as FYNNEI. Trimming cost V 11 bases and J 5 bases, with 13 bases left between them.

V and J are TRBV7-9 and TRBJ1-6, with 8 bases matching TRBD1. In germline, CDR1 is SEHNR, CDR2 FQNEAQ (reference sequence). The V gene end was trimmed by 5 bases and the J gene end by 10 bases; junction bases not matched to a gene: 7. The CDR3 is 14 amino acids. In nucleotides, the CDR3 is TGTGCCAGCAGCGGACCCGACAGGGGATCACCCCTCCACTTT. This gives the protein CASSGPDRGSPLHF.

This clone was found a few times. J is TRBJ1-4 and V is TRBV25-1, with a tentative D call TRBD1 (5 bases). There are 12 residues in the CDR3. V lost 6 bases and J lost 7, with 9 bases in between. The germline gives CDR1 MGHDK, CDR2 SYGVNS. The CDR3 bases are TGTGCCAGCAGGGGGGACGGTGAAAAACTGTTTTTT. Translating it yields CASRGDGEKLFF.

The chain carries TRBV7-9 and TRBJ1-5; 8 bases line up with TRBD1. Germline assignment: CDR1 SEHNR and CDR2 FQNEAQ (reference sequence). V lost 1 base and J lost 9; bases outside the gene matches: 8. The CDR3 is made up of 15 amino acids. The DNA for the CDR3 is TGTGCCAGCAGCTTAGAAGTGACAGGGGAATCGCCCCAGCATTTT. Protein product: CASSLEVTGESPQHF.

This clone was counted only a few times. The rearrangement links TRBV27 to TRBJ1-4; 9 nucleotides line up with TRBD1. The V gene's germline CDR1 is MNHEY and CDR2 SMNVEV (reference sequence). The CDR3 is made up of 17 amino acids. The J segment lost 7 bases and the V segment lost 5 bases, leaving 14 bases of the junction unmatched. Written as DNA, the CDR3 is TGTGCCAGCAGTCCCCTCCCCGGGACAGGGCCGATTGAAAAACTGTTTTTT. It translates to CASSPLPGTGPIEKLFF.

The chain couples TRBV5-6 to TRBJ2-7; D is undetermined. The CDR3 is made up of 12 amino acids. Germline V CDR1 and CDR2: SGHDT, YYEEEE. Trimming removed 2 bases from V and 5 bases from J, with 8 bases in between. The CDR3 protein is CASSFRSHEQYF. The CDR3 DNA reads TGTGCCAGCAGCTTTAGGTCGCACGAGCAGTACTTC.

The V and J genes are TRBV15 and TRBJ1-3; 8 positions match TRBD1. V gave up 0 bases and J gave up 2 bases; unmatched junction bases: 3. Germline loops: CDR1 LNHNV, CDR2 YYDKDF (reference sequence). The CDR3 is 16 amino acids. The CDR3 loop is CATSRDLTGAGNTIYF. The CDR3, as DNA: TGTGCCACCAGCAGAGATCTGACAGGGGCTGGAAACACCATATATTTT.

The gene calls are TRBV16 and TRBJ2-6, with D perhaps TRBD1 (6 bases). V was shortened by 4 bases and J by 1 base, with 23 bases between the two germline ends. The CDR3 contains 20 residues. Germline CDR1 reads KGHSY; CDR2 reads FQNENV. CDR3 DNA sequence: TGTGCCAGCAGCCCCCTTCTTGGACAGTATTCAGGTTCTGGGGCCAACGTCCTGACTTTC. Translated: CASSPLLGQYSGSGANVLTF. The whole variable domain, filled in from reference TRBV16 and TRBJ2-6, reads GEEVAQTPKHLVRGEGQKAKLYCAPIKGHSYVFWYQQVLKNEFKFLISFQNENVFDETGMPKERFSAKCLPNSPCSLEIQATKLEDSAVYFCASSPLLGQYSGSGANVLTFGAGSRLTVL.

The chain has TRBV5-4 and TRBJ2-1; TRBD1 or TRBD2 may be the D gene (5 bases each). This CDR3 contains 16 residues. Germline V gene sequence: CDR1 SGHNT, CDR2 YYREEE (reference sequence). Trimming took off 4 bases at V and 6 bases at J, with 20 bases between the two ends. In DNA form, the CDR3 reads TGTGCCAGCAGCGCCGAGGGGACCGTGGTCCGCAATGAGCAGTTCTTC. Protein product: CASSAEGTVVRNEQFF.

The chain links TRBV7-2 to TRBJ2-1; D not certain. CDR1 is SGHTA, CDR2 FQGNSA, per germline. Between the trimmed V and J ends, which lost 2 bases and 4 bases, there was a span of 12 bases. The CDR3 has 15 amino acids. The CDR3 region has the DNA TGTGCCAGCAGCTTAAGTTCCGGCCTTTACAATGAGCAGTTCTTC. This translates into CASSLSSGLYNEQFF.

This chain joins TRBV4-2 and TRBJ1-5; D is perhaps TRBD1 (5 bases). CDR3 size: 15 residues. V gave up 3 bases and J gave up 10 bases, with 19 bases separating them. Germline lookup yields CDR1 LGHNA and CDR2 YNFKEQ. The CDR3 bases are TGTGCCAGCAGCCAGGAAGACAGTAGTCCCTCTCCCCAGCATTTT. Translating gives CASSQEDSSPSPQHF.